The entry below describes one T cell receptor beta chain. The CDR3 is 14 residues long. V was cut by 0 bases and J by 5 bases, with 10 bases left in between. Germline CDR1 and CDR2: LGHNA and YSLEER. Per the authors' pipeline: How many nucleated cells were present was estimated from reference gene primer amplification. Data came from immunoSEQ multiplex PCR; TCRdb stores just in-frame clones and leaves some out. That table gives V, J and clone size, and the DNA gave D and trimming. The data hold fewer than 25,000 clones, with less than 95% observed a single time. This sample was included in a study of blood T cell repertoires in COVID-19. Study summary: Sites across the United States, Italy and Spain contributed samples from acute and convalescent COVID-19.

Sequencing was carried out using peripheral blood. The sequence came from a man in his 70s with acute or convalescent COVID-19. V is TRBV4-3 and J is TRBJ1-2; D is unclear. The CDR3 sequence is CASSQDRAGYGYTF. The CDR3 DNA reads as TGCGCCAGCAGCCAAGATAGGGCGGGTTATGGCTACACCTTC.